These T cell receptor beta chains were read from a single sample in a study of blood T cell repertoires in COVID-19. The assay was immunoSEQ multiplex PCR, and TCRdb's table has in-frame clones only and misses some. The sample has 200,000 to 250,000 clones, around 90% seen once. The sequenced material came from PBMCs or T cells enriched from blood (not recorded which). These TCRs come from a man between 25 and 39 years old who had been exposed to COVID-19. Each CDR3 is given with its conserved first and last residue. Fields, in order: V gene, clone size, D gene, J gene, CDR3 protein, CDR3 DNA. The D gene is left open where the match is weak. Where a row states a size, it is once, few, many or the class of an expanded clone; other rows omit it.

>TRBV30|-|-|TRBJ1-1
CAYSGGSEAFF
TGTGCCTACTCAGGCGGGTCTGAAGCTTTCTTT
>TRBV4-3|-|TRBD2|TRBJ2-1
CASSHLRTSGGTPEYEQFF
TGCGCCAGCAGCCACCTTAGGACTAGCGGGGGGACCCCGGAGTACGAGCAGTTCTTC
>TRBV7-7|few|TRBD2|TRBJ2-3
CASSPLPREAGGHTNTQYF
TGTGCCAGCAGCCCCCTCCCGCGCGAAGCGGGGGGGCACACGAATACGCAGTATTTT
>TRBV2|-|-|TRBJ1-1
CASSGPRGRTEAFF
TGTGCCAGCAGTGGGCCCAGGGGACGTACTGAAGCTTTCTTT
>TRBV27|-|-|TRBJ2-1
CASRQGNEQFF
TGTGCCAGCCGTCAGGGCAATGAGCAGTTCTTC
>TRBV29-1|-|-|TRBJ1-1
CSVERDSWNTEAFF
TGCAGCGTTGAAAGGGACTCCTGGAACACTGAAGCTTTCTTT
>TRBV4-1|-|-|TRBJ1-1
CASSHSQGPNTEAFF
TGCGCCAGCAGCCATTCCCAGGGGCCGAACACTGAAGCTTTCTTT
>TRBV10-1|-|-|TRBJ2-7
CASTQTGYF
TGCGCCAGCACTCAGACGGGGTACTTC
>TRBV3-1/TRBV3-2|-|-|TRBJ1-1
CASSQALGGLITEAFF
TGTGCCAGCAGCCAAGCGTTGGGCGGGTTAATCACTGAAGCTTTCTTT
>TRBV18|-|-|TRBJ1-5
CASSPYRQYNQPQHF
TGTGCCAGCTCGCCGTACCGACAGTACAATCAGCCCCAGCATTTT
>TRBV30|-|-|TRBJ2-3
CAWRRGITDTQYF
TGTGCCTGGAGGCGGGGTATCACAGATACGCAGTATTTT
>TRBV19|-|TRBD1|TRBJ1-4
CASSARQGIVEKLFF
TGTGCCAGTAGTGCCCGACAGGGAATAGTCGAAAAACTGTTTTTT
>TRBV6-5|once|-|TRBJ1-1
CASSRPGRGGTEAFF
TGTGCCAGCAGTAGACCGGGGAGGGGGGGAACTGAAGCTTTCTTT
>TRBV4-2|-|-|TRBJ1-2
CASSQDQGGGSDGYTF
TGTGCCAGCAGCCAAGATCAGGGAGGGGGGTCAGATGGCTACACCTTC
>TRBV13|many|TRBD2|TRBJ2-3
CASSLGAGDYRRDTQYF
TGTGCCAGCAGCTTAGGGGCGGGGGACTATAGGAGAGATACGCAGTATTTT
>TRBV6-1|-|-|TRBJ2-1
CASSDWGGAHPTEQFF
TGTGCCAGCAGTGATTGGGGGGGGGCGCATCCCACTGAGCAGTTCTTC
>TRBV7-9|once|-|TRBJ1-2
CASSPQGADYGYTF
TGTGCCAGCAGCCCACAAGGGGCGGACTATGGCTACACCTTC
>TRBV9|-|TRBD1|TRBJ1-2
CASSSQTGTGIYGYTF
TGTGCCAGCAGCTCACAAACCGGGACAGGGATATATGGCTACACCTTC
>TRBV27|-|-|TRBJ1-2
CASSFPGAIGYTF
TGTGCCAGCAGTTTTCCAGGGGCTATTGGCTACACCTTC
>TRBV13|-|-|TRBJ1-1
CASSIVNTEAFF
TGTGCCAGCAGTATAGTGAACACTGAAGCTTTCTTT
>TRBV27|-|TRBD1|TRBJ2-5
CASRKGGEETQYF
TGTGCCAGCAGGAAAGGGGGCGAAGAGACCCAGTACTTC
>TRBV29-1|once|-|TRBJ2-5
CSGRVMGQQETQYF
TGCAGCGGGAGGGTGATGGGCCAGCAAGAGACCCAGTACTTC
>TRBV7-3|-|-|TRBJ2-3
CASSRGLTDTQYF
TGTGCCAGCAGCCGAGGACTCACAGATACGCAGTATTTT
>TRBV25-1|-|TRBD1|TRBJ1-4
CASSGDRIKTGKLFF
TGTGCCAGCAGTGGGGACAGGATAAAGACGGGAAAACTGTTTTTT